This is a list of T cell receptor beta chains from one sample in a study of cytomegalovirus exposure and HLA in healthy donors. The method was immunoSEQ multiplex PCR; TCRdb's version includes in-frame clones alone and lacks a portion of them. This table holds about 170,000 clones, roughly four fifths found once. Sequenced: PBMCs. The receptors originated from a woman in her 30s in good health and CMV-seropositive. CDR3s include the opening cysteine and the closing phenylalanine or tryptophan. A D gene is named only where the DNA matches it firmly. Size values are once, few and many counts, or a class for expanded clones, and some rows have none.

size	D	J	V	CDR3	DNA
.	TRBD1	TRBJ2-7	TRBV6-1	CASRETGAYEQYF	TGTGCCAGCAGGGAGACAGGGGCCTACGAGCAGTACTTC
few	.	TRBJ1-1	TRBV5-4	CASLGPGQSTEAFF	TGTGCCAGCTTAGGCCCTGGACAGTCCACTGAAGCTTTCTTT
few	.	TRBJ2-2	TRBV11-3	CASSPGLRNTGELFF	TGTGCCAGCAGCCCGGGACTCAGGAACACCGGGGAGCTGTTTTTT
once	.	TRBJ1-1	TRBV9	CASSVGHRARGGTGTEAFF	TGTGCCAGCAGCGTAGGACACAGGGCCCGCGGGGGAACGGGCACTGAAGCTTTCTTT
once	TRBD1	TRBJ1-3	TRBV5-6	CASSLLDRGGNTIYF	TGTGCCAGCAGCCTTTTGGACAGGGGCGGAAACACCATATATTTT
.	.	TRBJ1-6	TRBV28	CASSFRQTNNSPLHF	TGTGCCAGCAGTTTCAGGCAGACCAATAATTCACCCCTCCACTTT
.	.	TRBJ1-1	TRBV7-9	CSSSYSRSEAFF	TGTTCCAGCAGCTATAGTAGGAGTGAAGCTTTCTTT
.	.	TRBJ2-4	TRBV28	CASSLSGFGNIQYF	TGTGCCAGCAGTTTATCAGGGTTCGGGAACATTCAGTACTTC
once	TRBD1	TRBJ1-2	TRBV18	CASSPGQGAYGYTF	TGTGCCAGCTCGCCGGGACAGGGTGCCTATGGCTACACCTTC
.	.	TRBJ1-4	TRBV27	CASSLWGRVTNEKLFF	TGTGCCAGCAGTTTATGGGGGCGGGTAACTAATGAAAAACTGTTTTTT
.	TRBD1	TRBJ2-7	TRBV28	CASSLWGQGAFYEQYF	TGTGCCAGCAGTTTATGGGGGCAGGGGGCATTCTACGAGCAGTACTTC
.	.	TRBJ1-1	TRBV5-1	CASSLAREVNTEAFF	TGCGCCAGCAGCTTGGCCAGGGAAGTGAACACTGAAGCTTTCTTT
.	.	TRBJ1-1	TRBV29-1	CSVRGRYTEAFF	TGCAGCGTTCGTGGCAGGTACACTGAAGCTTTCTTT
few	TRBD1	TRBJ1-5	TRBV6-1	CASSPDRGPGQPQHF	TGTGCCAGCAGTCCGGACAGGGGGCCAGGTCAGCCCCAGCATTTT
.	.	TRBJ1-2	TRBV5-1	CASSSGSGYGYTF	TGCGCCAGCAGCTCAGGGTCAGGGTATGGCTACACCTTC
.	.	TRBJ2-5	TRBV5-4	CASNIRGNQETQYF	TGTGCCAGCAACATAAGGGGTAATCAAGAGACCCAGTACTTC
.	TRBD1	TRBJ2-7	TRBV5-1	CASSPGGTGGYEQYF	TGCGCCAGCAGCCCGGGCGGGACAGGGGGCTACGAGCAGTACTTC
.	.	TRBJ1-1	TRBV5-6	CASSPGQTRNTEAFF	TGTGCCAGCAGCCCCGGACAGACTCGAAACACTGAAGCTTTCTTT
.	TRBD2	TRBJ2-3	TRBV5-1	CASSASSGASSTQYF	TGCGCCAGCAGCGCCAGTAGCGGGGCGTCAAGTACGCAGTATTTT
.	TRBD1	TRBJ1-4	TRBV9	CASSVGGRTGSNEKLFF	TGTGCCAGCAGCGTAGGGGGCCGGACAGGGTCTAATGAAAAACTGTTTTTT
.	TRBD1	TRBJ1-1	TRBV6-6	CASSYSNRGNTEAFF	TGTGCCAGCAGTTACTCTAACAGGGGGAACACTGAAGCTTTCTTT
.	TRBD2	TRBJ2-3	TRBV18	CASSPLPPGGGTDTQYF	TGTGCCAGCTCGCCACTCCCCCCGGGCGGGGGAACAGATACGCAGTATTTT
few	.	TRBJ2-1	TRBV25-1	CASITNLRRDEQFF	TGTGCCAGTATAACTAATCTAAGGAGGGATGAGCAGTTCTTC
.	TRBD1	TRBJ1-2	TRBV6-1	CATRQGNYGYTF	TGTGCCACCCGACAGGGTAACTATGGCTACACCTTC
.	.	TRBJ1-1	TRBV6-5	CASSVLGQMNTEAFF	TGTGCCAGCAGTGTCCTCGGACAGATGAACACTGAAGCTTTCTTT
.	.	TRBJ1-5	TRBV6-5	CASSYGRNQPQHF	TGTGCCAGCAGTTACGGGAGGAATCAGCCCCAGCATTTT
.	TRBD1	TRBJ2-1	TRBV9	CASSFRQGPLHEQFF	TGTGCCAGCAGCTTCCGACAGGGGCCCTTACATGAGCAGTTCTTC
.	.	TRBJ1-1	TRBV20-1	CSATDGGEAFF	TGCAGTGCCACGGATGGCGGTGAAGCTTTCTTT
.	TRBD1	TRBJ2-5	TRBV7-2	CASSRYRGPEETQYF	TGTGCCAGCAGCCGTTACAGGGGGCCGGAGGAGACCCAGTACTTC
.	.	TRBJ2-3	TRBV5-5	CASSNELDFTDTQYF	TGTGCCAGCAGCAACGAATTAGACTTTACAGATACGCAGTATTTT
.	.	TRBJ2-1	TRBV5-1	CASSPNYSGNEQFF	TGCGCCAGCAGCCCAAACTATTCTGGCAATGAGCAGTTCTTC
.	.	TRBJ2-2	TRBV15	CATSASYAGELFF	TGTGCCACCAGCGCCTCCTATGCCGGGGAGCTGTTTTTT
.	.	TRBJ1-1	TRBV9	CASSAHSVAGTEAFF	TGTGCCAGCAGCGCACATAGTGTGGCAGGCACTGAAGCTTTCTTT
.	.	TRBJ1-4	TRBV5-1	CASSRTGLLVDEKLFF	TGCGCCAGCAGTCGTACAGGCTTGTTAGTGGATGAAAAACTGTTTTTT
.	.	TRBJ1-2	TRBV30	CAWSFAGWDDGYTF	TGTGCCTGGAGCTTTGCAGGGTGGGATGATGGCTACACCTTC
.	.	TRBJ1-4	TRBV6-5	CASSRRTATNEKLFF	TGTGCCAGCAGCCGGAGGACAGCAACTAATGAAAAACTGTTTTTT
few	TRBD2	TRBJ2-5	TRBV5-4	CASTPAGGLETQYF	TGTGCCAGCACCCCAGCGGGAGGGCTTGAGACCCAGTACTTC
.	TRBD2	TRBJ2-7	TRBV11-2	CASSPQAGESEQYF	TGTGCCAGCAGCCCTCAAGCGGGAGAATCCGAGCAGTACTTC
.	.	TRBJ2-5	TRBV5-6	CASSMGLSSQETQYF	TGTGCCAGCAGCATGGGTCTTTCGAGCCAAGAGACCCAGTACTTC
.	TRBD1	TRBJ1-2	TRBV5-4	CASSLRQGYNYGYTF	TGTGCCAGCAGCTTGCGACAGGGGTATAACTATGGCTACACCTTC
.	.	TRBJ1-4	TRBV7-9	CASTPRAGEKLFF	TGTGCCAGCACTCCCCGCGCGGGTGAAAAACTGTTTTTT
.	TRBD2	TRBJ2-3	TRBV6-5	CASSYGASGDTQYF	TGTGCCAGCAGTTACGGCGCTAGCGGAGATACGCAGTATTTT
.	.	TRBJ1-1	TRBV7-2	CASSPSGTPTAFF	TGTGCCAGCAGTCCGTCTGGGACTCCGACGGCTTTCTTT
.	TRBD1	TRBJ2-3	TRBV9	CASSSTGVEDTQYF	TGTGCCAGCAGCTCGACAGGGGTAGAAGATACGCAGTATTTT
once	TRBD2	TRBJ2-5	TRBV19	CASSVLAGVETQYF	TGTGCCAGTAGTGTATTAGCGGGGGTCGAGACCCAGTACTTC
.	.	TRBJ2-7	TRBV7-6	CASSQTGQTLQQYF	TGTGCCAGCAGCCAGACAGGACAGACCCTACAGCAGTACTTC
.	.	TRBJ1-2	TRBV27	CASSSLGTQGYTF	TGTGCCAGCAGCTCCCTAGGGACTCAGGGCTACACCTTC
.	TRBD2	TRBJ2-3	TRBV4-3	CASSQGSGGGADTQYF	TGCGCCAGCAGCCAAGGTTCGGGGGGGGGAGCAGATACGCAGTATTTT
.	.	TRBJ2-1	TRBV2	CASRGSYNEQFF	TGTGCCAGCCGGGGCTCCTACAATGAGCAGTTCTTC
.	.	TRBJ2-7	TRBV27	CASSLNPQYEQYF	TGTGCCAGCAGTTTAAACCCCCAGTACGAGCAGTACTTC
.	TRBD1	TRBJ2-7	TRBV4-3	CASSHRTGVEQYF	TGCGCCAGCAGCCACAGGACAGGGGTCGAGCAGTACTTC
.	.	TRBJ2-7	TRBV7-9	CASSFGSREQYF	TGTGCCAGCAGCTTCGGGTCTCGGGAGCAGTACTTC
.	.	TRBJ2-1	TRBV9	CASSPRGMNPYEQFF	TGTGCCAGCAGCCCCAGGGGAATGAATCCTTATGAGCAGTTCTTC
.	TRBD1	TRBJ1-1	TRBV19	CATEDRGVTEAFF	TGTGCCACCGAGGACAGGGGAGTGACTGAAGCTTTCTTT
.	TRBD2	TRBJ2-5	TRBV29-1	CSVERRLAGQETQYF	TGCAGCGTTGAGCGGCGACTAGCGGGACAAGAGACCCAGTACTTC